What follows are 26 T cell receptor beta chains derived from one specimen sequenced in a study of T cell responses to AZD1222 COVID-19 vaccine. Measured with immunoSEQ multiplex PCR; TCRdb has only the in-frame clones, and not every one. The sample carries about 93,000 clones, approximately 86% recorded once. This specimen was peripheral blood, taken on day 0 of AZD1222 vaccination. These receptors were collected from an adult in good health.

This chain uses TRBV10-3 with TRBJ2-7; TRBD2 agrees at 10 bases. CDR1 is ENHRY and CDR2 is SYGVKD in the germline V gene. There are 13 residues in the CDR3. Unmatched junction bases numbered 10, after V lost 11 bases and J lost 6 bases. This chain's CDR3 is CAYSQAGGSEQYF. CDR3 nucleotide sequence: TGTGCCTACAGCCAAGCGGGAGGGAGCGAGCAGTACTTC.

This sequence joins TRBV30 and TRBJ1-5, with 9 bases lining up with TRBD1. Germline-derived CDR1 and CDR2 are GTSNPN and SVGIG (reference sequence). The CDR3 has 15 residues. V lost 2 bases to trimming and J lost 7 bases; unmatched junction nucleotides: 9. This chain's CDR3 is CAWSLTGTGSQPQHF. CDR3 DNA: TGTGCCTGGAGTCTCACCGGGACAGGGTCCCAGCCCCAGCATTTT.

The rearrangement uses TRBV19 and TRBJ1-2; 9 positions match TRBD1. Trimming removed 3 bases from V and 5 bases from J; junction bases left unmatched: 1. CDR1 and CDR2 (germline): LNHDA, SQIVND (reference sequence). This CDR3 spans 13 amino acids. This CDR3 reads CASSMGQGYGYTF. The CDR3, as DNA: TGTGCCAGTAGTATGGGACAGGGATATGGCTACACCTTC.

The CDR3, as DNA: TGTGCCAGCAGATCGATGCGAACCGGAAATGAAAAACTGTTTTTT. Translation gives CASRSMRTGNEKLFF. The J gene is TRBJ1-4, the V gene TRBV6-5; D unclear. The CDR3 is 15 residues long. Germline V gene lookup returns CDR1 MNHEY and CDR2 SVGAGI. V lost 6 bases and J lost 5, with 16 bases in between.

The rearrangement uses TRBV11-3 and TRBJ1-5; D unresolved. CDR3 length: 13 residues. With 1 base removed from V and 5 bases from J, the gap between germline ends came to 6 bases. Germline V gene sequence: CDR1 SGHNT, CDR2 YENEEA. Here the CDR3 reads CASSLGSDQPQHF. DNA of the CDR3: TGTGCCAGCAGCTTAGGATCGGATCAGCCCCAGCATTTT.

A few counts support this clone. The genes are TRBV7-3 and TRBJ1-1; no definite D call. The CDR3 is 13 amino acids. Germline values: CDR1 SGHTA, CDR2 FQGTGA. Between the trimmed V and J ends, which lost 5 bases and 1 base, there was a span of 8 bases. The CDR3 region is CASSPQANTEAFF. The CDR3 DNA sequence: TGTGCCAGCAGCCCACAAGCGAACACTGAAGCTTTCTTT.

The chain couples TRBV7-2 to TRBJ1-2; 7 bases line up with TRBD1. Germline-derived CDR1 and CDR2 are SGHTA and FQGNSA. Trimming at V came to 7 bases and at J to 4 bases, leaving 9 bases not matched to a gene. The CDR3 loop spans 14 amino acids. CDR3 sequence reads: CASTLPQGGYGYTF. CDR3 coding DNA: TGTGCCAGCACCCTCCCCCAGGGGGGCTATGGCTACACCTTC.

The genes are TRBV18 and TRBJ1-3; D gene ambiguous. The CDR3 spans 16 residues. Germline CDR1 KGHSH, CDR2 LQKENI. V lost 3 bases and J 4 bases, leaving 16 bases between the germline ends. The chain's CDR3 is CASSPFGVSSGNTIYF. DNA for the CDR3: TGTGCCAGCTCACCTTTCGGGGTCTCATCGGGAAACACCATATATTTT. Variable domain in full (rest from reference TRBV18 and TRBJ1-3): NAGVMQNPRHLVRRRGQEARLRCSPMKGHSHVYWYRQLPEEGLKFMVYLQKENIIDESGMPKERFSAEFPKEGPSILRIQQVVRGDSAAYFCASSPFGVSSGNTIYFGEGSWLTVV.

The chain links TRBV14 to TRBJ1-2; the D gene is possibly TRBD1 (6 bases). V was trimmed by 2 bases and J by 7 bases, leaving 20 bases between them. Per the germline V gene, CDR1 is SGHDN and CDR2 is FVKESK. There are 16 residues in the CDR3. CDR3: CASSQTGAGDSGGYTF. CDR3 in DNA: TGTGCCAGCAGCCAAACAGGAGCAGGGGACTCTGGTGGCTACACCTTC.

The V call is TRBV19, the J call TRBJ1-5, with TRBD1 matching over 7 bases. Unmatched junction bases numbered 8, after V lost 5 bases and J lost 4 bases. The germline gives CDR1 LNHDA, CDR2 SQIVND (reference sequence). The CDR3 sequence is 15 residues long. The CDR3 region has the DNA TGTGCCAGTAGTCCAGGGGCACAGGGGAATCAGCCCCAGCATTTT. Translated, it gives CASSPGAQGNQPQHF.

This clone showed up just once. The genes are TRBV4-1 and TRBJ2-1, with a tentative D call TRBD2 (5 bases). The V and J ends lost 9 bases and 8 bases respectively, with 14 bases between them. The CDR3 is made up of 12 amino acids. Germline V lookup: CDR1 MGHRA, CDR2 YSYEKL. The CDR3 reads CASGGAADEQFF. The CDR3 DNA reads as TGCGCCAGTGGCGGAGCAGCGGATGAGCAGTTCTTC.

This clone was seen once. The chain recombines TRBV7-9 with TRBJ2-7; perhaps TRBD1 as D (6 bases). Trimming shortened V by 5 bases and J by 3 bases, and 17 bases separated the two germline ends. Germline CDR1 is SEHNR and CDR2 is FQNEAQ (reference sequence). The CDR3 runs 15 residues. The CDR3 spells CASSATGTHYYEQYF. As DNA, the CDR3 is TGTGCCAGCAGCGCGACCGGGACACACTACTACGAGCAGTACTTC.

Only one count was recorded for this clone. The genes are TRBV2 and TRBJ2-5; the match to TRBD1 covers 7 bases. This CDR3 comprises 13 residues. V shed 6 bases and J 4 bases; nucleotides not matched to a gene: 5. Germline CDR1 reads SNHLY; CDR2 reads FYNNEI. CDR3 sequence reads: CASRPQGVETQYF. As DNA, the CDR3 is TGTGCCAGCAGGCCTCAGGGGGTAGAGACCCAGTACTTC.

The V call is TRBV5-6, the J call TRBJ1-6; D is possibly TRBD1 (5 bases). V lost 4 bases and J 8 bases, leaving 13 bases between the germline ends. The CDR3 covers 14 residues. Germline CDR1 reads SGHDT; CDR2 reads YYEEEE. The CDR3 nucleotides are TGTGCCAGCAGCATGCGGGACGATTATTCACCCCTCCACTTT. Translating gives CASSMRDDYSPLHF.

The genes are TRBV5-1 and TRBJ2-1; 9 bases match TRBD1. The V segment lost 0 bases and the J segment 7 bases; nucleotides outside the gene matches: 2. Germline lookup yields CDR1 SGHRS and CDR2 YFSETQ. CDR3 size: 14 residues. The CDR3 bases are TGCGCCAGCAGCTTGGGGGGACAGGGAAATGAGCAGTTCTTC. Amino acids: CASSLGGQGNEQFF.

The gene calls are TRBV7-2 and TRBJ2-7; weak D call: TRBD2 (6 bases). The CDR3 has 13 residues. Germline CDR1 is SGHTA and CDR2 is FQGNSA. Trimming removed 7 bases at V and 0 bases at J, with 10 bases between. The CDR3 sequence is CASTAGSSYEQYF. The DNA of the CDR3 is TGTGCCAGCACGGCGGGGAGCTCCTACGAGCAGTACTTC.

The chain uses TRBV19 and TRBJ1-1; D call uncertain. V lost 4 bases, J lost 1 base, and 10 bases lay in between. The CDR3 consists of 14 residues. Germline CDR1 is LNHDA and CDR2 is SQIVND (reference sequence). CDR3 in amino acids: CASSTRVGNTEAFF. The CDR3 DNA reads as TGTGCCAGTAGTACTAGGGTGGGGAACACTGAAGCTTTCTTT.

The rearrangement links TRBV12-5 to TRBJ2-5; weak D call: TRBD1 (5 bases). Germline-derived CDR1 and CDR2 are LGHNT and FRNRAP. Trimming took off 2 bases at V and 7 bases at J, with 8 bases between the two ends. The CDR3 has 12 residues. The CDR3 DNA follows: TGTGCTAGTGGTTTGTCTAGGGGGACCCAGTACTTC. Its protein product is CASGLSRGTQYF.

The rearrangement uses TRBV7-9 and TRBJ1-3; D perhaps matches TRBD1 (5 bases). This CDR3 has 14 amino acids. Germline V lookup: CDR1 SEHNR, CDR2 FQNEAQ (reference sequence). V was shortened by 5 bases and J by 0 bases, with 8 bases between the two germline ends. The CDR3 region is CASSLDSSGNTIYF. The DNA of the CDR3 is TGTGCCAGCAGCCTAGACAGCTCTGGAAACACCATATATTTT.

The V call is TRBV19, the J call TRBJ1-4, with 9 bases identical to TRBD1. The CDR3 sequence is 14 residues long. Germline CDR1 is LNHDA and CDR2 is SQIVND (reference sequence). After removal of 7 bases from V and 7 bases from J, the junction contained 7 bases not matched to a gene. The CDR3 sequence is CASTAQGAGEKLFF. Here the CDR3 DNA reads TGTGCCAGTACCGCACAGGGGGCGGGTGAAAAACTGTTTTTT.

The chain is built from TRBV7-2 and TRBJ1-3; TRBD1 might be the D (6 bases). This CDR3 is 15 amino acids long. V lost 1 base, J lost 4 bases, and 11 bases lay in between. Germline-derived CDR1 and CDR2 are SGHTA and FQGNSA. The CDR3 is CASSLVGGLGNTIYF. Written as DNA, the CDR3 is TGTGCCAGCAGCTTAGTTGGGGGGCTGGGAAACACCATATATTTT.

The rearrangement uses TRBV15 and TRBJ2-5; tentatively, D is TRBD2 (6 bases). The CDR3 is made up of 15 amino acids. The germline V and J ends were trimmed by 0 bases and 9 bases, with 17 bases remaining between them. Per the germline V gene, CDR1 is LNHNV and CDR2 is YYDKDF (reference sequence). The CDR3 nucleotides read TGTGCCACCAGCAGAGATCGGGAGACCGCCTATTCCCAGTACTTC. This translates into CATSRDRETAYSQYF.

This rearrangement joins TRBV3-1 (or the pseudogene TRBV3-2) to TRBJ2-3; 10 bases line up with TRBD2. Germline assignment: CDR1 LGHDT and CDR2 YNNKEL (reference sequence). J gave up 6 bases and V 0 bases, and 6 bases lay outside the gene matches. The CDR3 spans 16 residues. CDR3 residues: CASSQELAGGGDTQYF. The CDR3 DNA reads TGTGCCAGCAGCCAAGAGTTAGCGGGAGGAGGCGATACGCAGTATTTT.

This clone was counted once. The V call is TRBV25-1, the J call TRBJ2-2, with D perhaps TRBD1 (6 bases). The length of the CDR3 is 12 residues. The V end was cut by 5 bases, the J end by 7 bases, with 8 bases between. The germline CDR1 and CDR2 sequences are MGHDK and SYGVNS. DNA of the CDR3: TGTGCCAGCAGTACAGGGTTCGGGGAGCTGTTTTTT. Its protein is CASSTGFGELFF. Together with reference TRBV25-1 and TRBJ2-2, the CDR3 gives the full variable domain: EADIYQTPRYLVIGTGKKITLECSQTMGHDKMYWYQQDPGMELHLIHYSYGVNSTEKGDLSSESTVSRIRTEHFPLTLESARPSHTSQYLCASSTGFGELFFGEGSRLTVL.

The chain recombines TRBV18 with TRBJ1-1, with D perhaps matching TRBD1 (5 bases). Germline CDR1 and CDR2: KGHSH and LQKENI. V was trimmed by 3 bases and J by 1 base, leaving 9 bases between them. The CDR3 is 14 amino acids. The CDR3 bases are TGTGCCAGCTCACCCTCGACAGCGAACACTGAAGCTTTCTTT. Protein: CASSPSTANTEAFF.

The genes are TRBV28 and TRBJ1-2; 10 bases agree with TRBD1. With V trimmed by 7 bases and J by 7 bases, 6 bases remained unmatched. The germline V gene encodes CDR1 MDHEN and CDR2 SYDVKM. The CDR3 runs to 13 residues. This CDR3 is CASTRQGASGYTF. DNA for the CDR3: TGTGCCAGCACCAGACAGGGGGCGTCTGGCTACACCTTC.